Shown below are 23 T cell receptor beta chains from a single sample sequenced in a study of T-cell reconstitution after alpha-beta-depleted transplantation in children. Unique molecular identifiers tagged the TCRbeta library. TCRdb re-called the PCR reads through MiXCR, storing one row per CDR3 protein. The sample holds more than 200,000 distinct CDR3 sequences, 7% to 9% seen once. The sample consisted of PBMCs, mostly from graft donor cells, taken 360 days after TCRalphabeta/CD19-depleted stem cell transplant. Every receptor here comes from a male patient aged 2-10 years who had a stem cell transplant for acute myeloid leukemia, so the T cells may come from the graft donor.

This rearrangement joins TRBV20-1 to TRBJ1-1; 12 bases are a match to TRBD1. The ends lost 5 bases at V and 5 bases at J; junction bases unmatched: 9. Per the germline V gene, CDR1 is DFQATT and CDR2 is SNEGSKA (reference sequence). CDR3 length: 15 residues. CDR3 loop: CSAGKGQGARTEAFF. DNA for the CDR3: TGCAGTGCTGGAAAGGGACAGGGGGCGCGAACTGAAGCTTTCTTT.

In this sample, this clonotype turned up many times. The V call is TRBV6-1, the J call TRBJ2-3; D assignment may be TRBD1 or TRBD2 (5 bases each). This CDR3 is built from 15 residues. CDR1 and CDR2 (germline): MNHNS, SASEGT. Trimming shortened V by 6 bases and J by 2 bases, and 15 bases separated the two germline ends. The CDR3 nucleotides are TGTGCCAGCAGGAAGAGGGACGTTTTCACAGATACGCAGTATTTT. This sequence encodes CASRKRDVFTDTQYF.

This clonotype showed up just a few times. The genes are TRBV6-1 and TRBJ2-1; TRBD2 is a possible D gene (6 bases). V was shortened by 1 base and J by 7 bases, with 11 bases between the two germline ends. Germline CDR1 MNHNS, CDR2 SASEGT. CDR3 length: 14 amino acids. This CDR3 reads CASSEVLASNEQFF. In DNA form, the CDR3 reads TGTGCCAGCAGTGAAGTCCTAGCGAGTAATGAGCAGTTCTTC.

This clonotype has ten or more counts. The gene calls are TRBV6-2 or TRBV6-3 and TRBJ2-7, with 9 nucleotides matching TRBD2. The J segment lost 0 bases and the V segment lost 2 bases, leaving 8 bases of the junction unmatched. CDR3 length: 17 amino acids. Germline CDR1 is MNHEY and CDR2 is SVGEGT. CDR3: CASSYPLSGSLSYEQYF. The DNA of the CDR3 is TGTGCCAGCAGTTACCCTCTTAGCGGGAGCCTCTCCTACGAGCAGTACTTC.

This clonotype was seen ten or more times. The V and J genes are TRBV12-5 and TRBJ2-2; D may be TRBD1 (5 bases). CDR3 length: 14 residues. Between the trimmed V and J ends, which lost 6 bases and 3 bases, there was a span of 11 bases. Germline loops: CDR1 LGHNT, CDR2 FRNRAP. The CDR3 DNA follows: TGTGCTAGTGGACTCCAGGGATACACCGGGGAGCTGTTTTTT. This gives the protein CASGLQGYTGELFF.

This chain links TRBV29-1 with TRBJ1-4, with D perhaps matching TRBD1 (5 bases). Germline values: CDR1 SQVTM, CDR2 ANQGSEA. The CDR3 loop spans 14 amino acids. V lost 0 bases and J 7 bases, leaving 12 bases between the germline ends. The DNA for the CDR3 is TGCAGCGTTGAAGATAGGGGAGTAGCTGAAAAACTGTTTTTT. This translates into CSVEDRGVAEKLFF.

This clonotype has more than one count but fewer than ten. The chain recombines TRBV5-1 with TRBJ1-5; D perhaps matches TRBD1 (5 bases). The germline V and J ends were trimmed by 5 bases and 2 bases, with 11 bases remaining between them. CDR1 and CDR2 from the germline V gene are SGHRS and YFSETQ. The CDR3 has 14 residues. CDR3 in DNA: TGCGCCAGCAGTCCAGGGTACGGCAATCAGCCCCAGCATTTT. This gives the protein CASSPGYGNQPQHF.

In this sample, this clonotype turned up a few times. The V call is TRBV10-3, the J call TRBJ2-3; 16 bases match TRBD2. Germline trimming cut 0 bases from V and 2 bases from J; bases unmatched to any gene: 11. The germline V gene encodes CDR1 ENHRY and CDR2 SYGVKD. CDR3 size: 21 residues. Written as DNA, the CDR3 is TGTGCCATCAGTGAGTCGAATGAGGGACTAGCGGGAGGGCCCTCCACAGATACGCAGTATTTT. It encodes CAISESNEGLAGGPSTDTQYF.

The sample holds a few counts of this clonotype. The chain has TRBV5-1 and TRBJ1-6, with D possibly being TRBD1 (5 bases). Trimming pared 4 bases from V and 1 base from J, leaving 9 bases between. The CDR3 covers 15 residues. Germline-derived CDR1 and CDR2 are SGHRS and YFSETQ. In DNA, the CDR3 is TGCGCCAGCAGCACCGGGACTTCCTATAATTCACCCCTCCACTTT. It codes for CASSTGTSYNSPLHF.

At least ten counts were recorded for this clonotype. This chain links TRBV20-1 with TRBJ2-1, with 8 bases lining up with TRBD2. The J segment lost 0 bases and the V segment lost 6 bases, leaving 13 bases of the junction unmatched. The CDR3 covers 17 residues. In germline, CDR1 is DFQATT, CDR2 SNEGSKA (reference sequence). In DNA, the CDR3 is TGCAGTGCCAACGCCGCTAGCGGGTCCCGCTCCTACAATGAGCAGTTCTTC. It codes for CSANAASGSRSYNEQFF.

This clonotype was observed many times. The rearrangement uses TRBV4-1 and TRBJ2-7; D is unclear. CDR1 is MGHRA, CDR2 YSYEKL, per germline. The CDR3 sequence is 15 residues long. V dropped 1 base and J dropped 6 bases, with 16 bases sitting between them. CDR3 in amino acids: CASSQATPGLGEQYF. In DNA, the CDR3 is TGCGCCAGCAGCCAAGCTACACCCGGCCTCGGCGAGCAGTACTTC.

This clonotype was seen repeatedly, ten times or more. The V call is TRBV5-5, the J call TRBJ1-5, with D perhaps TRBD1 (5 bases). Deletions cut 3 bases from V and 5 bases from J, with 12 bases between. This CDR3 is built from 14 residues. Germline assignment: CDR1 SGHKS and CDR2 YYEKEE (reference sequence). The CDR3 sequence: CASSSRGMDQPQHF. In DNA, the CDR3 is TGTGCCAGCAGCTCAAGGGGTATGGATCAGCCCCAGCATTTT.

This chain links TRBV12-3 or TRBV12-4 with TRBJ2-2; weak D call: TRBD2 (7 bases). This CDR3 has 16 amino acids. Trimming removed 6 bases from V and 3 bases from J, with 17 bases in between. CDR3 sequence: CASRAIGGADTGELFF. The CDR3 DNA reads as TGTGCCAGCAGGGCGATTGGGGGGGCCGACACCGGGGAGCTGTTTTTT.

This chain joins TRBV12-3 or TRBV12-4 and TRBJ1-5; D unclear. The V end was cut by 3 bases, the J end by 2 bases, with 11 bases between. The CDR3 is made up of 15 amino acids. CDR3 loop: CASSFWLGGNQPQHF. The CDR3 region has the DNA TGTGCCAGCAGTTTCTGGCTTGGAGGCAATCAGCCCCAGCATTTT.

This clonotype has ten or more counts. CDR3 sequence reads: CSARAGAPYEQYF. The DNA of the CDR3 is TGCAGTGCTAGAGCGGGAGCCCCTTACGAGCAGTACTTC. V usage is TRBV20-1 and J usage is TRBJ2-7; possibly TRBD2 for D (6 bases). Germline CDR1 reads DFQATT; CDR2 reads SNEGSKA (reference sequence). The CDR3 spans 13 residues. V lost 1 base and J 4 bases, leaving 11 bases between the germline ends.

CDR3 nucleotides: TGTGCCAGCAGCTCAGAAGATTGGAAAGACAAAAACATTCAGTACTTC. As protein: CASSSEDWKDKNIQYF. This rearrangement joins TRBV7-1 to TRBJ2-4; D unresolved. TRBV7-1 is an ORF, and what it does is uncertain. The V end was cut by 1 base, the J end by 3 bases, with 13 bases between. This CDR3 is built from 16 residues.

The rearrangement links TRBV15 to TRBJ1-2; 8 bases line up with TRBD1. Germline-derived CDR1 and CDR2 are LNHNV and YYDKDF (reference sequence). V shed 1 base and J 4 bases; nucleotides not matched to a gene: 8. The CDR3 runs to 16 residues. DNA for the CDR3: TGTGCCACCAGCAGAGTTCGCCGGACAGGGACCTATGGCTACACCTTC. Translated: CATSRVRRTGTYGYTF.

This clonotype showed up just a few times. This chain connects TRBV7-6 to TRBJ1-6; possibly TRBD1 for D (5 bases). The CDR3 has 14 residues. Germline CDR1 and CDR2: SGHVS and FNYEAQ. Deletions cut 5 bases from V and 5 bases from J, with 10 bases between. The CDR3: CASSPGQNNSPLHF. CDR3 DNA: TGTGCCAGCAGCCCCGGACAAAATAATTCACCCCTCCACTTT.

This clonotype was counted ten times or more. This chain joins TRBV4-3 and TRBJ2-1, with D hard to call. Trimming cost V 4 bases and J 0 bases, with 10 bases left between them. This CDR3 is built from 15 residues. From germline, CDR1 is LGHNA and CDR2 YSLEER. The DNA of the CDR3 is TGCGCCAGCAGCCGTGGGAAGAGCTCCTACAATGAGCAGTTCTTC. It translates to CASSRGKSSYNEQFF.

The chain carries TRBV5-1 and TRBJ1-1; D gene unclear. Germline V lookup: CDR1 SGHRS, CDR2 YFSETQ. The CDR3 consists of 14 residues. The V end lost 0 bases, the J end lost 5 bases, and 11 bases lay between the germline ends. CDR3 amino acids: CASSLATRRTEAFF. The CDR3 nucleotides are TGCGCCAGCAGCTTGGCGACACGTCGGACTGAAGCTTTCTTT.

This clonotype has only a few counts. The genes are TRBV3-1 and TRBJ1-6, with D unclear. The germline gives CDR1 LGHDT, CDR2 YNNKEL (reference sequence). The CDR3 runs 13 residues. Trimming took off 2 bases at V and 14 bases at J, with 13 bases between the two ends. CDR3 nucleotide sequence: TGTGCCAGCAGCCAACAAACACCGTCGGCCCTCCACTTT. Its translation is CASSQQTPSALHF.

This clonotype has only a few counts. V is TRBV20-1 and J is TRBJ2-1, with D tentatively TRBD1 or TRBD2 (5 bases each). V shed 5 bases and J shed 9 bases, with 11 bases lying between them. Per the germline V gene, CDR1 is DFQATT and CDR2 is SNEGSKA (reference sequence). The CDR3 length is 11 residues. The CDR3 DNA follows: TGCAGTGCTCTAGGGGACCTTGAGCAGTTCTTC. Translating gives CSALGDLEQFF.

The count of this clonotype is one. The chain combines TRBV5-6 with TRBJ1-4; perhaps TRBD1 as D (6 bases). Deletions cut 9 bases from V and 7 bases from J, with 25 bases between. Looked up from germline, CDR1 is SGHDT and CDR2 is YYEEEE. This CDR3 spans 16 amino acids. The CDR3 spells CAMGPGRGATAEKLFF. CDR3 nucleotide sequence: TGTGCCATGGGCCCGGGGCGGGGGGCTACGGCTGAAAAACTGTTTTTT.